A single sample is the source of the 31 T cell receptor beta chains below, sequenced in a study of T-cell reconstitution after alpha-beta-depleted transplantation in children. Unique molecular identifiers featured in how the TCRbeta library was prepared. TCRdb passed the PCR reads through MiXCR, listing each CDR3 protein once. This sample carries 330,000 or so distinct CDR3 sequences, 9% to 12% of them seen once, and the ten largest clones take less than 2.5%. The input for sequencing was PBMCs from the stem cell graft donor, taken from the stem cell graft. These receptors all stem from a human donor who donated a stem cell graft to a child with acute lymphoblastic leukemia.

In its sample, this clonotype was seen many times. The chain uses TRBV27 and TRBJ2-1; no firm D call. Looked up from germline, CDR1 is MNHEY and CDR2 is SMNVEV (reference sequence). The V and J ends lost 7 bases and 4 bases respectively, with 14 bases between them. The CDR3 is made up of 14 amino acids. The CDR3 DNA follows: TGTGCCAGCAAGGACGATTTTGATTACAATGAGCAGTTCTTC. Protein: CASKDDFDYNEQFF.

The chain is built from TRBV5-1 and TRBJ2-1, with D perhaps TRBD2 (5 bases). Germline CDR1 and CDR2: SGHRS and YFSETQ. The CDR3 contains 11 residues. Trimming took 4 bases from V and 10 from J, leaving 9 bases between them. The CDR3 DNA follows: TGCGCCAGCAGCCTGGACTGGGAGCAGTTCTTC. Translation: CASSLDWEQFF. Combining the CDR3 with reference TRBV5-1 and TRBJ2-1 gives the whole variable domain KAGVTQTPRYLIKTRGQQVTLSCSPISGHRSVSWYQQTPGQGLQFLFEYFSETQRNKGNFPGRFSGRQFSNSRSEMNVSTLELGDSALYLCASSLDWEQFFGPGTRLTVL.

In this sample, this clonotype turned up many times. The V gene is TRBV9, the J gene TRBJ1-1, with D unclear. Germline-derived CDR1 and CDR2 are SGDLS and YYNGEE. This CDR3 is 13 amino acids long. V was cut by 3 bases and J by 4 bases, with 10 bases left in between. In DNA form, the CDR3 reads TGTGCCAGCAGCGCCCTCCAGCTCACTGAAGCTTTCTTT. It codes for CASSALQLTEAFF.

In regard to this clonotype: This may be a read error, as it is one base from a much larger clone. The chain links TRBV19 to TRBJ2-1, with 9 bases matching TRBD2. The CDR3 runs 15 residues. Germline CDR1 and CDR2: LNHDA and SQIVND (reference sequence). Losses at the gene ends were 5 bases for V and 9 bases for J; bases not matched to a gene: 11. The CDR3 DNA sequence: TGTGCCAGTAGTGCCAGACTGGCGGGAGGGGGTGAGCAGTTCTTC. It translates to CASSARLAGGGEQFF.

A few counts support this clonotype. The chain joins TRBV7-3 to TRBJ2-4, with D perhaps given as TRBD1 or TRBD2 (5 bases each). The ends were cut back, 5 bases at V and 6 bases at J, with 29 bases in the middle. The CDR3 sequence is 19 residues long. Germline lookup yields CDR1 SGHTA and CDR2 FQGTGA. The CDR3 region is CASSPPRRVAGRVGNIQYF. The CDR3 region has the DNA TGTGCCAGCAGCCCCCCCCGCCGGGTAGCAGGGAGAGTCGGAAACATTCAGTACTTC.

This clonotype was seen more than once but under ten times. V usage is TRBV27 and J usage is TRBJ1-6; perhaps TRBD1 as D (5 bases). The CDR3 length is 14 residues. V was clipped by 5 bases and J by 4 bases, with 9 bases between them. The germline CDR1 and CDR2 sequences are MNHEY and SMNVEV (reference sequence). The CDR3 here is CASSVRTYNSPLHF. The CDR3 DNA reads as TGTGCCAGCAGTGTCAGGACATATAATTCACCCCTCCACTTT.

This clonotype appeared a few times. The V and J genes are TRBV27 and TRBJ2-7; the D gene is possibly TRBD2 (6 bases). Germline CDR1 is MNHEY and CDR2 is SMNVEV (reference sequence). The CDR3 runs 13 residues. Trimming left V 6 bases short and J 0 bases short, with 9 bases between. CDR3 protein: CASRLADSYEQYF. Here the CDR3 DNA reads TGTGCCAGCAGACTAGCTGACTCCTACGAGCAGTACTTC.

This clonotype has at least ten counts. The rearrangement joins TRBV6-2 or TRBV6-3 to TRBJ2-7; D not resolved. Per the germline V gene, CDR1 is MNHEY and CDR2 is SVGEGT. This CDR3 has 12 amino acids. V lost 6 bases to trimming and J lost 1 base, with 7 bases between them. The CDR3 sequence: CASSQGSYEQYF. The CDR3 DNA sequence: TGTGCCAGCAGCCAAGGGTCCTACGAGCAGTACTTC.

This clonotype was recorded a few times. V usage is TRBV27 and J usage is TRBJ1-2; 7 bases align to TRBD1. Germline CDR1 reads MNHEY; CDR2 reads SMNVEV (reference sequence). The CDR3 runs 16 residues. V shed 0 bases and J 2 bases; nucleotides not matched to a gene: 6. CDR3 sequence: CASSLSQTGLNYGYTF. The CDR3 DNA reads TGTGCCAGCAGTTTATCCCAGACAGGGCTAAACTATGGCTACACCTTC.

This clonotype was counted at least ten times. The chain is built from TRBV7-2 and TRBJ1-1; TRBD1 might be the D (5 bases). Trimming cost V 1 base and J 6 bases, with 9 bases left between them. The CDR3 runs 13 residues. Germline V gene data show CDR1 as SGHTA and CDR2 as FQGNSA. The CDR3 bases are TGTGCCAGCAGCTTAGGGGGCCTCGCTGAAGCTTTCTTT. Amino acids: CASSLGGLAEAFF.

A word on this clonotype: It may be a read error: a sequence one base away is much more abundant. The chain recombines TRBV7-9 with TRBJ1-1; D call uncertain. CDR1 and CDR2 from the germline V gene are SEHNR and FQNEAQ (reference sequence). The CDR3 runs 14 residues. CDR3 in amino acids: CASSLAEKNTDAFF. CDR3 DNA: TGTGCCAGCAGCTTAGCGGAGAAGAACACTGACGCTTTCTTT.

V is TRBV4-1 and J is TRBJ2-1; D not resolved. The V end lost 1 base, the J end lost 5 bases, and 12 bases lay between the germline ends. The CDR3 is made up of 15 amino acids. The V gene's germline CDR1 is MGHRA and CDR2 YSYEKL. The CDR3 protein is CASSQVSASNNEQFF. CDR3 nucleotides: TGCGCCAGCAGCCAAGTAAGCGCCTCAAACAATGAGCAGTTCTTC.

This chain connects TRBV12-3 or TRBV12-4 to TRBJ1-5; weak D call: TRBD1 (5 bases). This CDR3 spans 15 amino acids. V shed 7 bases and J shed 3 bases, with 16 bases lying between them. The CDR3 sequence is CASTPGLPYNQPQHF. The CDR3 DNA is TGTGCCAGCACCCCGGGACTGCCCTACAATCAGCCCCAGCATTTT.

This clonotype was recorded many times. The rearrangement links TRBV9 to TRBJ2-1; TRBD1 or TRBD2 may be the D gene (5 bases each). The CDR3 extends over 15 amino acids. CDR1 and CDR2 from the germline V gene are SGDLS and YYNGEE. V dropped 4 bases and J dropped 2 bases, with 13 bases sitting between them. CDR3: CASSSPPGPYNEQFF. In DNA form, the CDR3 reads TGTGCCAGCAGCTCCCCCCCGGGGCCCTACAATGAGCAGTTCTTC.

This clonotype occurred once. The chain carries TRBV13 and TRBJ2-7; TRBD2 agrees at 8 bases. After removal of 5 bases from V and 0 bases from J, the junction contained 6 bases not matched to a gene. The CDR3 spans 15 residues. The germline gives CDR1 PRHDT, CDR2 FYEKMQ (reference sequence). The CDR3 loop reads CASSLSGVSSYEQYF. In nucleotides, the CDR3 is TGTGCCAGCAGCCTTAGCGGGGTTAGCTCCTACGAGCAGTACTTC.

There are a few counts of this clonotype. V usage is TRBV5-1 and J usage is TRBJ2-3, with TRBD2 matching 11 bases. V shed 2 bases, J shed 2 bases, and the junction held 7 bases outside the gene matches. The CDR3 extends over 17 amino acids. The germline gives CDR1 SGHRS, CDR2 YFSETQ. This CDR3 reads CASSFLPTSGNTDTQYF. The DNA for the CDR3 is TGCGCCAGCAGCTTCCTTCCGACTAGCGGGAACACAGATACGCAGTATTTT.

As DNA, the CDR3 is TGTGCCAGCAGTCGCCCCGGAGTAGCGGCCTACAATGAGCAGTTCTTC. Amino acids: CASSRPGVAAYNEQFF. The rearrangement links TRBV28 to TRBJ2-1; maybe TRBD2 (6 bases). In germline, CDR1 is MDHEN, CDR2 SYDVKM. Trimming left V 5 bases short and J 2 bases short, with 16 bases between. This CDR3 comprises 16 residues.

This sequence joins TRBV7-2 and TRBJ2-5, with 7 bases lining up with TRBD1. CDR1 SGHTA and CDR2 FQGNSA come from the germline V gene. The CDR3 loop spans 15 amino acids. With V trimmed by 6 bases and J by 5 bases, 12 bases remained unmatched. Here the CDR3 reads CASRALGGNRETQYF. The DNA of the CDR3 is TGTGCCAGCAGAGCCCTAGGGGGCAATCGGGAGACCCAGTACTTC.

This clonotype was observed at least ten times. This sequence joins TRBV20-1 and TRBJ2-7; no clear D. The CDR3 has 14 residues. Trimming pared 0 bases from V and 6 bases from J, leaving 15 bases between. Looked up from germline, CDR1 is DFQATT and CDR2 is SNEGSKA (reference sequence). CDR3 bases: TGCAGTGCTAGAGATCTGGACGGTCCTCTCGAGCAGTACTTC. Its translation: CSARDLDGPLEQYF.

The sample holds a few counts of this clonotype. The chain links TRBV18 to TRBJ2-7; 11 bases line up with TRBD2. CDR1 KGHSH and CDR2 LQKENI come from the germline V gene. V lost 0 bases and J lost 4; bases outside the gene matches: 14. CDR3 length equals 19 residues. The CDR3 DNA is TGTGCCAGCTCACCACCGCTTACTAGCGGGAGACCCCGGTATTACGAGCAGTACTTC. Translation: CASSPPLTSGRPRYYEQYF.

This chain uses TRBV3-1 with TRBJ2-7; D unclear. Trimming stripped 3 bases from V and 9 bases from J, with 12 bases between. The CDR3 runs 12 residues. Germline CDR1 is LGHDT and CDR2 is YNNKEL (reference sequence). CDR3 nucleotide sequence: TGTGCCAGCAGCCATCCATCAACGGGGCAGTACTTC. Protein product: CASSHPSTGQYF.

This clonotype was seen more than once but under ten times. This chain uses TRBV11-2 with TRBJ1-1, with a weak D call TRBD1 (6 bases). Germline V gene sequence: CDR1 SGHAT, CDR2 FQNNGV. The CDR3 totals 18 residues. The germline V and J ends were trimmed by 3 bases and 3 bases, with 23 bases remaining between them. The CDR3 DNA follows: TGTGCCAGCAGCTTGTCTATGGTGGGGGCGGGGGCGGACACTGAAGCTTTCTTT. It encodes CASSLSMVGAGADTEAFF.

There are a few counts of this clonotype. The chain combines TRBV29-1 with TRBJ2-2; TRBD2 matches 7 bases. V was pared by 6 bases and J by 1 base, with 2 bases of the junction left unmatched. CDR1 and CDR2 from the germline V gene are SQVTM and ANQGSEA. This CDR3 spans 13 amino acids. The CDR3 DNA reads TGCAGCGTCATAGCGGGGAACACCGGGGAGCTGTTTTTT. It specifies CSVIAGNTGELFF.

V and J are TRBV29-1 and TRBJ1-1; D is ambiguous. Germline assignment: CDR1 SQVTM and CDR2 ANQGSEA. V lost 3 bases to trimming and J lost 7 bases, with 12 bases between them. The CDR3 loop spans 12 amino acids. CDR3 protein: CSVEADPGEAFF. CDR3 nucleotides: TGCAGCGTTGAGGCGGACCCCGGTGAAGCTTTCTTT.

In this sample, this clonotype turned up once. The chain joins TRBV11-2 to TRBJ2-1, with 9 bases identical to TRBD2. The CDR3 consists of 16 residues. From germline, CDR1 is SGHAT and CDR2 FQNNGV. Germline trimming cut 2 bases from V and 14 bases from J; bases unmatched to any gene: 16. The CDR3 nucleotides are TGTGCCAGCAGCTTAAGTTTCCGTAGCGGGAGAGGGGAGAAGTTCTTC. Amino acid sequence: CASSLSFRSGRGEKFF.

This chain joins TRBV20-1 and TRBJ2-1; 9 bases align to TRBD2. The CDR3 has 15 residues. J gave up 8 bases and V 1 base, and 9 bases lay outside the gene matches. Germline V gene data show CDR1 as DFQATT and CDR2 as SNEGSKA (reference sequence). CDR3 nucleotides: TGCAGTGCTAGAGGTGATGCGGGAGGGCCCGATGAGCAGTTCTTC. Protein sequence: CSARGDAGGPDEQFF.

Worth noting for this clonotype: Its ends do not fully match the called genes, so a read error is possible. The chain has TRBV7-9 and TRBJ2-2; unclear D gene. In germline, CDR1 is SEHNR, CDR2 FQNEAQ (reference sequence). The CDR3 extends over 11 amino acids. This chain's CDR3 is CASGNAGELFF. The CDR3 DNA is TGTGCCAGCGGGAACGCCGGGGAGCTGTTTTTT.

The V gene is TRBV29-1, the J gene TRBJ2-7; possibly TRBD2 for D (5 bases). Per the germline V gene, CDR1 is SQVTM and CDR2 is ANQGSEA. V dropped 6 bases and J dropped 0 bases, with 21 bases sitting between them. The CDR3 length is 16 residues. The CDR3 here is CSVGTSPDIPSYEQYF. For the CDR3, the DNA is TGCAGCGTCGGAACTAGTCCGGATATACCCTCCTACGAGCAGTACTTC.

V usage is TRBV5-1 and J usage is TRBJ2-1; TRBD1 matches at 9 bases. V was clipped by 0 bases and J by 8 bases; unmatched bases: 6. This CDR3 spans 15 amino acids. CDR1 and CDR2 (germline): SGHRS, YFSETQ. The CDR3 nucleotides read TGCGCCAGCAGCTTGGATGGGACAGGGTGGGATGAGCAGTTCTTC. Its protein is CASSLDGTGWDEQFF.

At least ten counts were recorded for this clonotype. The chain combines TRBV28 with TRBJ2-5; D is possibly TRBD1 or TRBD2 (5 bases each). Germline V gives CDR1 MDHEN, CDR2 SYDVKM. The CDR3 loop spans 16 amino acids. Trimming stripped 6 bases from V and 4 bases from J, with 21 bases between. This chain's CDR3 is CASSRLGDASRETQYF. The CDR3 DNA is TGTGCCAGCAGCCGCTTGGGGGACGCCTCAAGAGAGACCCAGTACTTC.

V and J are TRBV4-3 and TRBJ1-2; D is undetermined. Germline CDR1 and CDR2: LGHNA and YSLEER. This CDR3 spans 16 amino acids. V dropped 0 bases and J dropped 0 bases, with 11 bases sitting between them. The CDR3 nucleotides are TGCGCCAGCAGCCAAGATGCAGGAACCTCTAACTATGGCTACACCTTC. It encodes CASSQDAGTSNYGYTF.